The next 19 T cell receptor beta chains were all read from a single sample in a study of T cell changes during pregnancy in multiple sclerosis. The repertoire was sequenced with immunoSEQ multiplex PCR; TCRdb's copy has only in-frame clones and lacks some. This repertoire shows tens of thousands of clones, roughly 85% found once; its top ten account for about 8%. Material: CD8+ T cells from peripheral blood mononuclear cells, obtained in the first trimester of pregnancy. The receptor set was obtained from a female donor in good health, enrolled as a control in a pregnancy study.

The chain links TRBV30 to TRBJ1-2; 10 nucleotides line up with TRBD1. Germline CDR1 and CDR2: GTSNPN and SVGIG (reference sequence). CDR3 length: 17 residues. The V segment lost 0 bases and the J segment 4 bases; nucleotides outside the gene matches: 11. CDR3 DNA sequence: TGTGCCTGGAGTGTTGCGGGACAGGGGATCTTCTCCTATGGCTACACCTTC. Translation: CAWSVAGQGIFSYGYTF.

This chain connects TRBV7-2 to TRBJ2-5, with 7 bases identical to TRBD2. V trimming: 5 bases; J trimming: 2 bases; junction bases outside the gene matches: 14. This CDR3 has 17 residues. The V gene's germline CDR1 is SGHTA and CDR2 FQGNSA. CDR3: CASSPKMGPGGQETQYF. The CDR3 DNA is TGTGCCAGCAGCCCTAAGATGGGCCCCGGGGGGCAAGAGACCCAGTACTTC.

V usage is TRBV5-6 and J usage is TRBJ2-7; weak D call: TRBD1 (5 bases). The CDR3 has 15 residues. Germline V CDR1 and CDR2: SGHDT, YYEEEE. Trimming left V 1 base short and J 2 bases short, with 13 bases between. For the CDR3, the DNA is TGTGCCAGCAGCTTGTGGTGGGGCAGCACCTACGAGCAGTACTTC. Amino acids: CASSLWWGSTYEQYF.

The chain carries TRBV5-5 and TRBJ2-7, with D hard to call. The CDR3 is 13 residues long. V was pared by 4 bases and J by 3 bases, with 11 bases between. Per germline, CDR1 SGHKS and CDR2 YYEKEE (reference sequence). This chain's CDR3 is CASSPVPLYEQYF. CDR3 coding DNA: TGTGCCAGCAGCCCGGTGCCCCTCTACGAGCAGTACTTC.

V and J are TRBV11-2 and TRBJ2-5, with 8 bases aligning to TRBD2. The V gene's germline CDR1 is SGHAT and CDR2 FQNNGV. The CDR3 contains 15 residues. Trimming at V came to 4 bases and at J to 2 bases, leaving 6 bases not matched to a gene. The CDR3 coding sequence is TGTGCCAGCAGCTCGGGGACTAGATTACAAGAGACCCAGTACTTC. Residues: CASSSGTRLQETQYF.

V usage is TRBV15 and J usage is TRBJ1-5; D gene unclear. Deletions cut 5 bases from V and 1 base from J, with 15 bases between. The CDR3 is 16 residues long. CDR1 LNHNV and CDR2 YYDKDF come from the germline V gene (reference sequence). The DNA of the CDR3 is TGTGCCACCAGCGGACTAACAAGTGCCAGCAATCAGCCCCAGCATTTT. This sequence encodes CATSGLTSASNQPQHF. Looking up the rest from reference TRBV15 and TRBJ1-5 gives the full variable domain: DAMVIQNPRYQVTQFGKPVTLSCSQTLNHNVMYWYQQKSSQAPKLLFHYYDKDFNNEADTPDNFQSRRPNTSFCFLDIRSPGLGDTAMYLCATSGLTSASNQPQHFGDGTRLSIL.

The CDR3 region is CASSLGGTPEAFF. The CDR3 nucleotides read TGTGCCAGCAGCTTGGGCGGGACTCCTGAAGCTTTCTTT. The chain is built from TRBV5-4 and TRBJ1-1; D perhaps matches TRBD1 (5 bases). V lost 0 bases to trimming and J lost 6 bases, with 9 bases between them. Germline V CDR1 and CDR2: SGHNT, YYREEE (reference sequence). CDR3 size: 13 residues.

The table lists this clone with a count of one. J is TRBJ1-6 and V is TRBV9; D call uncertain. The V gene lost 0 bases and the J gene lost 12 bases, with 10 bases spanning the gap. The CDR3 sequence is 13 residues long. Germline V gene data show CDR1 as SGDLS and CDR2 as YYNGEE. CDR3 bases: TGTGCCAGCAGCGTAGACCACCGGAGACCCCTCCACTTT. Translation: CASSVDHRRPLHF.

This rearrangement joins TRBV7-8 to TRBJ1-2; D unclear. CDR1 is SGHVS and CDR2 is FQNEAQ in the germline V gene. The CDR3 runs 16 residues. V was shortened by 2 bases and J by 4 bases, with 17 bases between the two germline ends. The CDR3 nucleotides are TGTGCCAGCAGCTTAAGCGGAATGGGTGTAAGCTATGGCTACACCTTC. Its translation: CASSLSGMGVSYGYTF.

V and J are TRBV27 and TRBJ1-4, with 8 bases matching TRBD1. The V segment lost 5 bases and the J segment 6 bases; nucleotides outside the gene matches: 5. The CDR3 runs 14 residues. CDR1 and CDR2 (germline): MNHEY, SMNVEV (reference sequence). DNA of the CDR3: TGTGCCAGCAGTCTCCAGACAGGGGATGAAAAACTGTTTTTT. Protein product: CASSLQTGDEKLFF.

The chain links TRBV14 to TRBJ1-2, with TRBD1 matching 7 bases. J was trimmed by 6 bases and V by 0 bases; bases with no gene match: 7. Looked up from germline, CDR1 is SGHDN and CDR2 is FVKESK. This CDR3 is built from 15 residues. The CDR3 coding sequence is TGTGCCAGCAGCCAAGATCTCGGGACAGAGAATGGCTACACCTTC. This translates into CASSQDLGTENGYTF.

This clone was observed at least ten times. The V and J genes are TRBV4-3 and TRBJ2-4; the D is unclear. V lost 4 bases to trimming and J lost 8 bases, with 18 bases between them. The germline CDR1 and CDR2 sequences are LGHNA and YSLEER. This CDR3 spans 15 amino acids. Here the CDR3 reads CASSPRGGVKDIQYF. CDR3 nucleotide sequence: TGCGCCAGCAGCCCAAGAGGCGGAGTTAAGGACATTCAGTACTTC.

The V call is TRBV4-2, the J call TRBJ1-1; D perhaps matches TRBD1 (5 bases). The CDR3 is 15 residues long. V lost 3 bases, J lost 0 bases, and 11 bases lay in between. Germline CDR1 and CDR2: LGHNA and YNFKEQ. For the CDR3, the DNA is TGTGCCAGCAGCCAGTCTGGGGCGCTGAACACTGAAGCTTTCTTT. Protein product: CASSQSGALNTEAFF.

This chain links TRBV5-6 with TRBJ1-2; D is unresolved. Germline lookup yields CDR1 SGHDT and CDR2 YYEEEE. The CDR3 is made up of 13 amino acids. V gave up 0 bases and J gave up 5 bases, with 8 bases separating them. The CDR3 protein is CASSLGASYGYTF. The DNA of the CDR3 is TGTGCCAGCAGCTTGGGGGCCAGTTATGGCTACACCTTC.

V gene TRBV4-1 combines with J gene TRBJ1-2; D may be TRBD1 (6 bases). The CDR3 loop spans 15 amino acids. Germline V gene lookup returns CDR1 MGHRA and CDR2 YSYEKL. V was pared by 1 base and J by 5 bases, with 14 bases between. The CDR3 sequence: CASSQVEQGLYGYTF. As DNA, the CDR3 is TGCGCCAGCAGCCAAGTTGAACAGGGACTATATGGCTACACCTTC.

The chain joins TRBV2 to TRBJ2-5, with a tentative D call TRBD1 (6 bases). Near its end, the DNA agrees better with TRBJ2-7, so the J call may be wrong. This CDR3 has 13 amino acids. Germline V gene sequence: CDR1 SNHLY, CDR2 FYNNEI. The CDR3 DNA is TGTGCCAGCAGTCAGGGGTATGCCTACGAGCAGTACTTC. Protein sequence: CASSQGYAYEQYF.

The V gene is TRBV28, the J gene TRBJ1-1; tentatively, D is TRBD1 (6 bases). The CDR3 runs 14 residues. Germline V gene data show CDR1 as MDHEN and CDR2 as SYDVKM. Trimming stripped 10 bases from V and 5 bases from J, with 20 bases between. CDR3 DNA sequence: TGTGCCACCCATCGCAGGGGTGGTTCGACTGAAGCTTTCTTT. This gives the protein CATHRRGGSTEAFF.

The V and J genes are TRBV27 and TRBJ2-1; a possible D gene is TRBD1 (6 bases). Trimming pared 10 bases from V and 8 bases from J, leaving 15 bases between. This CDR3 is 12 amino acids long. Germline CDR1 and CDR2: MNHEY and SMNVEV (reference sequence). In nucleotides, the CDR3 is TGTGCCACCTCAGGGGACGGGGATGAGCAGTTCTTC. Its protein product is CATSGDGDEQFF.

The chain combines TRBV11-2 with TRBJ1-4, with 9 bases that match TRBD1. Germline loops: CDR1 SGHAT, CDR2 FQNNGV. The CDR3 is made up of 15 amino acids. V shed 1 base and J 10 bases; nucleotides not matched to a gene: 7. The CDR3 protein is CASSLGGQGWGKLFF. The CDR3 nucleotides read TGTGCCAGCAGCTTAGGGGGACAGGGATGGGGAAAACTGTTTTTT.